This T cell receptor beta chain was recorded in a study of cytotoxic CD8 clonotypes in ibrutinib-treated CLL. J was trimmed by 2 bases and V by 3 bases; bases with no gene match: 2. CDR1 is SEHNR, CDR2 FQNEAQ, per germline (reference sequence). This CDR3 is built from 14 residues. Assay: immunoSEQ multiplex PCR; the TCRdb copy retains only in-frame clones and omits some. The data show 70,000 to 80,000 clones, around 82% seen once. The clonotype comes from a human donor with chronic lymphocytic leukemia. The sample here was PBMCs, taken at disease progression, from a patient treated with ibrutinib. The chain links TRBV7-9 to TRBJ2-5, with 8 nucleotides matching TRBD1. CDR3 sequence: CASSFWTGQETQYF. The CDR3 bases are TGTGCCAGCAGCTTCTGGACAGGGCAAGAGACCCAGTACTTC.